One T cell receptor beta chain is described in this entry. Sequencing was performed with immunoSEQ multiplex PCR; in TCRdb, only in-frame clones are kept and a portion is missing. Of 40,000 to 50,000 clones listed, 86% are singletons. This sample stems from a study of OX40 agonist ivuxolimab in advanced cancers. The germline V gene encodes CDR1 GTSNPN and CDR2 SVGIG (reference sequence). The CDR3 loop spans 12 amino acids. Trimming removed 2 bases from V and 2 bases from J, with 5 bases in between. Source: CD4+ or CD8+ T cells sorted from blood, taken in a trial of the OX40 agonist ivuxolimab. V gene TRBV30 combines with J gene TRBJ2-3; D is unresolved. This TCR derives from an adult with an advanced solid tumor such as melanoma, head and neck, liver or kidney cancer. The CDR3 bases are TGTGCCTGGAGTCCGATCACAGATACGCAGTATTTT. It is translated as CAWSPITDTQYF.